Listed here are 12 T cell receptor beta chains from one sample, sequenced in a study of T-cell reconstitution after alpha-beta-depleted transplantation in children. Unique molecular identifiers were used to barcode this TCRbeta library. Each CDR3 protein gets one entry after TCRdb re-called the PCR reads with MiXCR. Among more than 150,000 distinct CDR3 sequences, about 6.3% were seen once, and the ten largest hold 3% to 3.5%. The sequenced sample was PBMCs from the stem cell graft donor, obtained from the stem cell graft. All receptors derive from a human donor who donated a stem cell graft to a child with Wiskott-Aldrich syndrome.

This clonotype was observed a handful of times. The chain uses TRBV2 and TRBJ2-2, with D uncertain. The ends were cut back, 4 bases at V and 0 bases at J, with 9 bases in the middle. There are 15 residues in the CDR3. Germline V gene sequence: CDR1 SNHLY, CDR2 FYNNEI. The CDR3 reads CASSVRAANTGELFF. CDR3 coding DNA: TGTGCCAGCAGTGTAAGGGCCGCGAACACCGGGGAGCTGTTTTTT.

This clonotype was seen many times. The V gene is TRBV24-1, the J gene TRBJ2-1, with 7 bases that match TRBD2. This CDR3 is built from 15 residues. Germline V gene lookup returns CDR1 KGHDR and CDR2 SFDVKD. V lost 4 bases to trimming and J lost 7 bases; unmatched junction nucleotides: 9. The chain's CDR3 is CATSDSSGTGNEQFF. Here the CDR3 DNA reads TGTGCCACCAGTGACTCCAGCGGGACCGGTAATGAGCAGTTCTTC.

Ten or more counts support this clonotype. The chain recombines TRBV6-1 with TRBJ1-2, with no clear D. Germline V gene lookup returns CDR1 MNHNS and CDR2 SASEGT. The CDR3 has 15 residues. The V and J ends lost 1 base and 0 bases respectively, with 9 bases between them. The CDR3 spells CASSEVTSTNYGYTF. The CDR3, as DNA: TGTGCCAGCAGTGAAGTTACGTCTACTAACTATGGCTACACCTTC.

This clonotype was counted between two and nine times. The V and J genes are TRBV7-2 and TRBJ2-7; 13 bases align to TRBD2. The CDR3 is made up of 17 amino acids. V lost 4 bases and J lost 3; bases outside the gene matches: 9. Germline V gene data show CDR1 as SGHTA and CDR2 as FQGNSA. CDR3 coding DNA: TGTGCCAGCAGCTCTTGGACTAGCGGGAGTATAAGCTACGAGCAGTACTTC. Protein sequence: CASSSWTSGSISYEQYF. Variable domain in full (rest from reference TRBV7-2 and TRBJ2-7): GAGVSQSPSNKVTEKGKDVELRCDPISGHTALYWYRQSLGQGLEFLIYFQGNSAPDKSGLPSDRFSAERTGGSVSTLTIQRTQQEDSAVYLCASSSWTSGSISYEQYFGPGTRLTVT.

This clonotype was seen repeatedly, ten times or more. This chain joins TRBV15 and TRBJ2-3, with D unresolved. With 1 base removed from V and 0 bases from J, the gap between germline ends came to 17 bases. Germline V gene lookup returns CDR1 LNHNV and CDR2 YYDKDF (reference sequence). This CDR3 region has 18 residues. In DNA form, the CDR3 reads TGTGCCACCAGCAGAGTTCGCTCGGCTAGAAAAAGCACAGATACGCAGTATTTT. This gives the protein CATSRVRSARKSTDTQYF.

This clonotype was seen repeatedly, ten times or more. This chain links TRBV20-1 with TRBJ1-4; D gene uncertain. V was cut by 3 bases and J by 8 bases, with 13 bases left in between. In germline, CDR1 is DFQATT, CDR2 SNEGSKA (reference sequence). CDR3 length: 13 amino acids. This chain's CDR3 is CSASSLSGEKLFF. Here the CDR3 DNA reads TGCAGTGCTAGTTCGTTGTCAGGAGAAAAACTGTTTTTT.

At least ten counts were recorded for this clonotype. The V gene is TRBV10-3, the J gene TRBJ2-6; TRBD1 might be the D (6 bases). V was trimmed by 3 bases and J by 0 bases, leaving 9 bases between them. Germline V gives CDR1 ENHRY, CDR2 SYGVKD. This CDR3 spans 16 amino acids. The CDR3 DNA reads as TGTGCCATCAGTGAACAGGGTAGCTCTGGGGCCAACGTCCTGACTTTC. It translates to CAISEQGSSGANVLTF.

The chain joins TRBV20-1 to TRBJ1-2; no reliable D call. The CDR3 extends over 14 amino acids. Germline loops: CDR1 DFQATT, CDR2 SNEGSKA (reference sequence). Trimming removed 3 bases at V and 0 bases at J, with 11 bases between. The DNA of the CDR3 is TGCAGTGCTAGTAGAGCCCGGGCTAACTATGGCTACACCTTC. Translated, it gives CSASRARANYGYTF.

The chain uses TRBV14 and TRBJ1-5, with no clear D. The CDR3 extends over 14 amino acids. Trimming left V 1 base short and J 3 bases short, with 7 bases between. CDR1 is SGHDN, CDR2 FVKESK, per germline. This CDR3 reads CASSQAGVNQPQHF. Written as DNA, the CDR3 is TGTGCCAGCAGCCAAGCTGGGGTCAATCAGCCCCAGCATTTT.

This clonotype has ten or more counts. V is TRBV30 and J is TRBJ2-4, with D possibly being TRBD2 (6 bases). V was cut by 5 bases and J by 4 bases, with 12 bases left in between. The CDR3 has 13 residues. CDR1 and CDR2 from the germline V gene are GTSNPN and SVGIG (reference sequence). CDR3: CAWEMEGKNIQYF. The CDR3 region has the DNA TGTGCCTGGGAAATGGAGGGGAAAAACATTCAGTACTTC. Together with reference TRBV30 and TRBJ2-4, the CDR3 gives the full variable domain: SQTIHQWPATLVQPVGSPLSLECTVEGTSNPNLYWYRQAAGRGLQLLFYSVGIGQISSEVPQNLSASRPQDRQFILSSKKLLLSDSGFYLCAWEMEGKNIQYFGAGTRLSVL.

This clonotype was counted between two and nine times. This chain links TRBV18 with TRBJ1-1; D is undetermined. Germline V lookup: CDR1 KGHSH, CDR2 LQKENI. V lost 4 bases and J 1 base, leaving 13 bases between the germline ends. This CDR3 is 15 amino acids long. The CDR3 DNA follows: TGTGCCAGCTCACAAAAGGGATCCGGGAACACTGAAGCTTTCTTT. Protein sequence: CASSQKGSGNTEAFF.

At least ten counts were recorded for this clonotype. J is TRBJ1-4 and V is TRBV20-1, with unresolved D. CDR1 and CDR2 from the germline V gene are DFQATT and SNEGSKA (reference sequence). This CDR3 spans 12 amino acids. With 7 bases removed from V and 0 bases from J, the gap between germline ends came to 6 bases. The CDR3 coding sequence is TGCAGTGTACTTGCAACTAATGAAAAACTGTTTTTT. Protein product: CSVLATNEKLFF.